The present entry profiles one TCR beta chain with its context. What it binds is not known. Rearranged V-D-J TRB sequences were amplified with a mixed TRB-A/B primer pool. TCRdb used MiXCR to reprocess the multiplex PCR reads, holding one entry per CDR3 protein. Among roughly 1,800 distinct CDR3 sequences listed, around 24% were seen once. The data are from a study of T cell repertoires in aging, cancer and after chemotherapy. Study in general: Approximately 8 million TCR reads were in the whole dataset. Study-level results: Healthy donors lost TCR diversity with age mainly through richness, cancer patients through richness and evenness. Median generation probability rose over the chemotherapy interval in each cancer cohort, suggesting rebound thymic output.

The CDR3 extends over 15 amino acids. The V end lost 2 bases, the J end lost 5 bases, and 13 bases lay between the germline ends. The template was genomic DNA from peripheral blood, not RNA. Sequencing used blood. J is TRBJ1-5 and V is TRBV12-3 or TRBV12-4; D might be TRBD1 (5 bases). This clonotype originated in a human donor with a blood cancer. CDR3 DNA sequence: TGTGCCAGCAGTTTACGGGGGATTGGGTATCAGCCCCAGCATTTT. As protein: CASSLRGIGYQPQHF.